A selection of T cell receptor beta chains follows, all from one sample in a study of tumor and adjacent non-tumor tissue in lung cancer. One entry per CDR3 protein results from TCRdb running MiXCR on the multiplex PCR reads. This table has about 110,000 distinct CDR3 sequences, about 61% appearing once. Sample: distant non-tumor lung tissue. The receptors were gathered from a man aged 55 to 69 with non-small cell lung cancer. CDR3s include the opening cysteine and the closing phenylalanine or tryptophan. D genes are given only for firm matches. Clone size, where shown, is once, few, many, or a class for clones that have expanded.

clone_size	d_call	v_call	cdr3_length	j_call	cdr3_aa	cdr3_nt
-	TRBD1	TRBV11-3	17	TRBJ2-6	CTSCPGTGNSGANVLTF	TGTACCAGCTGCCCAGGGACAGGTAACTCTGGGGCCAACGTCCTGACTTTC
-	-	TRBV5-1	13	TRBJ2-5	CTSMRQAQETQYF	TGCACCAGTATGAGACAGGCCCAAGAGACCCAGTACTTC
-	TRBD2	TRBV7-8	15	TRBJ2-7	CTSSLVTSGNYEQYF	TGTACCAGTAGCTTAGTGACTAGCGGTAACTACGAGCAGTACTTC
-	-	TRBV20-1	15	TRBJ2-4	CSAIAGRLAKNIQYF	TGCAGTGCTATTGCGGGAAGACTAGCCAAAAACATTCAGTACTTC
few	TRBD2	TRBV11-2	16	TRBJ2-3	CASSPGLVISIDTQYF	TGTGCCAGCAGCCCCGGACTAGTGATTTCCATAGATACACAGTATTTT
-	-	TRBV4-1	13	TRBJ2-1	CASSQARGNEQFF	TGCGCCAGCAGCCAAGCACGGGGCAATGAGCAGTTCTTC
-	TRBD2	TRBV30	13	TRBJ2-1	CAWRGLANNEQFF	TGTGCCTGGAGAGGACTAGCGAACAATGAGCAGTTCTTC
-	TRBD2	TRBV11-3	14	TRBJ2-1	CASSWEGLVNKQFF	TGTGCCAGCAGCTGGGAAGGACTAGTGAATAAGCAATTCTTT
-	TRBD1	TRBV6-6	14	TRBJ2-1	CASSLRDRRNDQFF	TGTGCCAGCTCCTTAAGGGACAGGCGTAATGATCAGTTCTTC
many	TRBD1	TRBV12-3/TRBV12-4	13	TRBJ2-3	CASRRTGTDTQYF	TGTGCCAGCAGAAGGACAGGGACAGATACGCAGTATTTT
once	TRBD1	TRBV11-1	13	TRBJ2-3	CASGPLRGHTQYF	TGTGCCAGCGGCCCCTTAAGGGGGCATACGCAGTATTTT
-	-	TRBV18	18	TRBJ2-1	CASSPLNRVSSSYNEQFF	TGTGCCAGCTCACCACTGAACCGAGTTTCCAGCTCCTACAATGAGCAGTTCTTC
once	-	TRBV5-5	14	TRBJ1-5	CASGAGLMNQPQHF	TGTGCCAGCGGCGCAGGACTGATGAATCAGCCCCAACATTTT
-	TRBD1	TRBV11-3	15	TRBJ1-2	CASSFGTGGIGGYTF	TGTGCCAGCAGCTTCGGGACAGGGGGGATTGGTGGCTACACCTTC
many	-	TRBV29-1	11	TRBJ1-1	CSARGQGEAFF	TGCAGCGCTAGAGGGCAGGGTGAAGCTTTCTTT
-	-	TRBV12-3/TRBV12-4	16	TRBJ2-3	CASSSPSGENTDTQYF	TGTGCCAGCAGTTCGCCCTCAGGGGAGAACACAGATACGCAGTATTTT
-	-	TRBV20-1	15	TRBJ2-3	CSARWYRILGDTQYF	TGCAGTGCTAGGTGGTACCGGATACTTGGAGATACGCAGTATTTT
many	TRBD2	TRBV29-1	15	TRBJ2-3	CSVEKPSGRADTQYF	TGCAGCGTTGAAAAGCCGAGCGGGAGGGCAGATACGCAGTATTTT
-	-	TRBV5-1	16	TRBJ2-5	CASRLEAGINAETQYF	TGCGCCAGCAGATTGGAGGCAGGGATAAACGCAGAGACCCAGTACTTC
-	TRBD2	TRBV11-3	17	TRBJ2-1	CASSFGRLAGGPGEQFF	TGTGCCAGCAGCTTCGGACGACTAGCGGGAGGACCGGGTGAGCAGTTCTTC
once	-	TRBV5-6	15	TRBJ2-3	CASSPSLQGPDTHYF	TGTGCCAGCAGCCCCTCCTTACAGGGCCCGGATACGCACTATTTT
many	-	TRBV6-5	14	TRBJ1-6	CASSYSREFSTLHF	TGTGCCAGCAGTTACTCCAGGGAGTTTTCAACCCTCCACTTT
many	TRBD1	TRBV29-1	15	TRBJ1-4	CSVQTRGTGYEKLFF	TGCAGCGTTCAAACGCGCGGGACAGGGTACGAAAAACTGTTTTTT
medium-sized	TRBD2	TRBV11-2	17	TRBJ2-3	CASSLAGSGRVADTQYF	TGTGCCAGCAGCTTAGCGGGTAGCGGGAGAGTAGCAGATACGCAGTATTTT
many	-	TRBV7-9	16	TRBJ2-2	CASSLAGTIDTGELFF	TGTGCCAGCAGCTTAGCTGGGACAATAGACACCGGGGAGCTGTTTTTT
many	-	TRBV6-2/TRBV6-3	14	TRBJ2-7	CASRTRRGSYEQYF	TGTGCCAGCAGGACAAGACGAGGGTCCTACGAGCAGTACTTC
medium-sized	-	TRBV12-3/TRBV12-4	12	TRBJ1-5	CASSFTPQPQHF	TGTGCCAGCAGTTTTACGCCTCAGCCCCAGCATTTT
many	-	TRBV6-6	14	TRBJ1-5	CASSYGDTNQPQHF	TGTGCCAGCAGTTACGGGGACACCAATCAGCCCCAGCATTTT
-	-	TRBV11-2	14	TRBJ2-2	CVSNSGQNTGELFF	TGTGTCAGCAATTCAGGACAGAACACCGGGGAGCTGTTCTTT
many	-	TRBV6-5	15	TRBJ1-3	CASSYARDSGNTIYF	TGTGCCAGCAGTTACGCCAGGGACTCAGGAAACACCATATATTTT
-	-	TRBV12-3/TRBV12-4	13	TRBJ2-3	CANSLATTDTQCF	TGTGCCAACAGTTTGGCGACCACAGATACGCAGTGTTTT
many	-	TRBV6-1	15	TRBJ2-1	CASSEGQGKGNEQFF	TGTGCCAGCAGTGAAGGTCAGGGGAAGGGAAATGAGCAGTTCTTC
-	-	TRBV29-1	14	TRBJ2-7	CIVSVGGSSYVQYF	TGCATCGTCTCAGTGGGGGGCAGCTCCTACGTGCAGTACTTC
few	-	TRBV20-1	14	TRBJ2-3	CSAGSDRSTDTQYF	TGCAGTGCTGGCTCAGACAGGTCAACAGATACGCAGTATTTT
-	TRBD1	TRBV7-9	18	TRBJ2-5	CASSLGDPGQGKRETQYF	TGTGCCAGCAGTTTAGGGGACCCGGGACAGGGGAAGCGGGAGACCCAGTACTTC
-	-	TRBV10-3	16	TRBJ2-1	CAISISVGLADSEQFF	TGTGCCATCAGTATCTCTGTGGGACTTGCGGACAGTGAGCAGTTCTTC
-	-	TRBV4-2	15	TRBJ1-2	CASSQLSGVDYGYTF	TGTGCCAGCAGCCAATTGTCAGGGGTGGACTATGGCTACACATTC
-	-	TRBV6-6	16	TRBJ1-5	CVSTIDGGVGNQPQHF	TGTGTCAGCACCATCGACGGGGGAGTAGGCAATCAGCCCCAGCATTTT
-	-	TRBV29-1	13	TRBJ1-1	CSPLLVDITEAVF	TGCAGCCCCTTGTTGGTGGATATTACTGAAGCTGTCTTT
-	-	TRBV20-1	13	TRBJ2-1	CSARVIQYNEQFF	TGCAGTGCTAGGGTAATACAGTACAATGAGCAGTTCTTC
-	-	TRBV5-4	15	TRBJ2-3	CASSSGPSGVDTQYF	TGTGCCAGCAGCTCCGGCCCCTCCGGCGTAGATACGCAATATTTT
-	TRBD2	TRBV6-1	16	TRBJ2-5	CASSPGGSGGLKIQYF	TGTGCCAGCAGTCCAGGAGGTAGCGGGGGGCTGAAGATCCAGTACTTC
once	TRBD2	TRBV11-2	16	TRBJ2-2	CASISQAGDFAGELFF	TGTGCCAGCATATCACAAGCGGGAGATTTTGCCGGGGAGTTGTTTTTT
once	-	TRBV5-4	16	TRBJ2-2	CASLRTIGSYIGELFF	TGTGCCAGCTTGAGAACTATCGGGAGTTACATCGGGGAGCTGTTTTTT
many	TRBD2	TRBV30	16	TRBJ2-1	CAWSVGSSGSYNEQFF	TGTGCCTGGAGTGTAGGCTCTAGCGGGAGTTACAATGAGCAGTTCTTC
many	TRBD2	TRBV4-1	16	TRBJ2-7	CASSQDQSSGGYEQYF	TGCGCCAGCAGCCAAGATCAGAGTAGCGGGGGTTACGAGCAGTACTTC
once	-	TRBV6-6	14	TRBJ1-2	CASATGPRNYGYTF	TGTGCCAGTGCCACAGGGCCCCGTAACTATGGCTACACCTTC
few	-	TRBV20-1	16	TRBJ2-1	CSARWVRESSYNEQFF	TGCAGTGCTAGATGGGTCCGGGAGAGCTCCTACAATGAGCAGTTCTTC
-	TRBD1	TRBV24-1	16	TRBJ2-1	CATSGSTGGLGNEQFF	TGTGCCACCAGTGGTTCGACAGGGGGCCTAGGCAATGAGCAGTTCTTC